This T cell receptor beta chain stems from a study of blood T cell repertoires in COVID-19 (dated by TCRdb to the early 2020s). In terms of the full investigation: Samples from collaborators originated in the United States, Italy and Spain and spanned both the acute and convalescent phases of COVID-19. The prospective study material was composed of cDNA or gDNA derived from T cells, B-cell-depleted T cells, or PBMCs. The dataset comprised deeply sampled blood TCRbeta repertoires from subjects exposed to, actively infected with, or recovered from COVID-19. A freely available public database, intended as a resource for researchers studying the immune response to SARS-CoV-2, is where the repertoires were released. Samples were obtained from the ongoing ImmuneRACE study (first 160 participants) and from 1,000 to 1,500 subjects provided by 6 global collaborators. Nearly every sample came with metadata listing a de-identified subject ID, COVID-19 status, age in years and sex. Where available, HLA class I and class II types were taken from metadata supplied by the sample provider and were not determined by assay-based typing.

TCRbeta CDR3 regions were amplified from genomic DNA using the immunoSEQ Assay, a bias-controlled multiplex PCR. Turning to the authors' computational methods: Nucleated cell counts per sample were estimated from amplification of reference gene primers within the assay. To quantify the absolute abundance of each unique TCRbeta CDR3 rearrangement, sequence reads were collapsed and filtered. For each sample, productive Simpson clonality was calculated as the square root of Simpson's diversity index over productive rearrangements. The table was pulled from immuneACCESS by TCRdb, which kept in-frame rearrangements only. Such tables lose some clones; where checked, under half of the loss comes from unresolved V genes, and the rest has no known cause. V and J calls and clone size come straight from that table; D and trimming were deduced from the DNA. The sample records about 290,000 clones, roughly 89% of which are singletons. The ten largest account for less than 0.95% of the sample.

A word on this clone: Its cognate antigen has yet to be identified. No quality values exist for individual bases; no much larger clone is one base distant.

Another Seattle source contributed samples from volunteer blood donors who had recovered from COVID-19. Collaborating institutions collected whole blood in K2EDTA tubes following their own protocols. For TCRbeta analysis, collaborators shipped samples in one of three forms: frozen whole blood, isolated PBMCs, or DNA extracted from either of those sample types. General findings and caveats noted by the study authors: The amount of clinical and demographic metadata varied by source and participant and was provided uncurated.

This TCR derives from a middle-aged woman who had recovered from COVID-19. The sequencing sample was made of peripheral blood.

The CDR3 region: CASSLSGESYEQYF. The nucleotide sequence reads as follows: TGTGCCAGCAGCCTGAGCGGAGAGAGCTACGAGCAGTACTTC. The rearrangement joined TRBV11-3 to TRBJ2-7; tentative D gene TRBD2, with 5 bases matching. V gives up 5 bases and J gives up 3 bases, and the segment between their germline ends measures 14 bases. The CDR3 runs 14 residues from the cysteine to the phenylalanine. Only the CDR3 DNA stays, 42 bases, in frame from base 1. Sequences SGHNT (CDR1) and YENEEA (CDR2) are obtained from the germline V gene.